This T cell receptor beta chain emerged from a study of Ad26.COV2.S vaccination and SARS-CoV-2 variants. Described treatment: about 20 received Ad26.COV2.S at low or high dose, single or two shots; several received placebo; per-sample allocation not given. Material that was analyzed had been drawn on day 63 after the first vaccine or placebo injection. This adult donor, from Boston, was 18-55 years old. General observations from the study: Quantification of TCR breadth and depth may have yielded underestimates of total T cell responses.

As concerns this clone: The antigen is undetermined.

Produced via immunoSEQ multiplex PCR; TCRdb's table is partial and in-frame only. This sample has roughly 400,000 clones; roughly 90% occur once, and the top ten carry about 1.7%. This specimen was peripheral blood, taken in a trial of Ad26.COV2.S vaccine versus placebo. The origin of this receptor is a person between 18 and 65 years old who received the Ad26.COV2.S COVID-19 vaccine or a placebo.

The CDR3 coding sequence is TGTGCCAGCAGCTTGCAGGGGCACCTAAATTCACCCCTCCACTTT. Translation gives CASSLQGHLNSPLHF. The V gene is TRBV7-2, the J gene TRBJ1-6; TRBD1 is a possible D gene (6 bases). This CDR3 contains 15 residues. CDR1 and CDR2 (germline): SGHTA, FQGNSA. Deletions cut 3 bases from V and 7 bases from J, with 13 bases between.